This TCR beta chain derives from a study of chemoradiotherapy in HPV16-positive cancers. Only in-frame clones appear in the TCRdb table, and some are missing; sequencing was by immunoSEQ multiplex PCR. This table holds approximately 58,000 clones, about nine tenths found once. V lost 7 bases, J lost 5 bases, and 20 bases lay in between. This CDR3 has 16 amino acids. Germline CDR1 and CDR2: LNHDA and SQIVND (reference sequence). The receptor comes from a human donor with HPV-associated anogenital cancer. The sequences come from blood, collected from a patient who underwent chemoradiotherapy. The chain is built from TRBV19 and TRBJ1-4, with a tentative D call TRBD1 (5 bases). For the CDR3, the DNA is TGTGCCAGTAACTCGGGGAGGGGCGGCGCGAATGAAAAACTGTTTTTT. Its protein product is CASNSGRGGANEKLFF.